Shown below are 3 T cell receptor beta chains from a single sample sequenced in a study of technical replicates of blood from a handful of donors. This table comes from immunoSEQ multiplex PCR, and its TCRdb copy is limited to in-frame clones, with some not included. This sample carries about 74,000 clones, around four fifths of them seen once, and the ten largest clones take around 3.9%. The source material was PBMCs. These receptors all come from a human donor in good health. Some clones in this sample may be carry-over from other donors' samples.

V gene TRBV7-9 combines with J gene TRBJ2-7, with D uncertain. Trimming stripped 3 bases from V and 7 bases from J, with 10 bases between. This CDR3 is 12 amino acids long. The germline V gene has CDR1 SEHNR and CDR2 FQNEAQ (reference sequence). CDR3: CASSFHVQEQYF. In nucleotides, the CDR3 is TGTGCCAGCAGCTTCCACGTACAAGAGCAGTACTTC.

This rearrangement joins TRBV7-2 to TRBJ2-7; 8 bases are a match to TRBD1. Germline assignment: CDR1 SGHTA and CDR2 FQGNSA. V dropped 3 bases and J dropped 8; count of bases not matched to a gene: 6. The length of the CDR3 is 13 residues. The CDR3 nucleotides are TGTGCCAGCAGCTTTCAGGGGGCAGTTAAGCAGTACTTC. This translates into CASSFQGAVKQYF. Filled out from reference TRBV7-2 and TRBJ2-7, the complete variable domain reads GAGVSQSPSNKVTEKGKDVELRCDPISGHTALYWYRQSLGQGLEFLIYFQGNSAPDKSGLPSDRFSAERTGGSVSTLTIQRTQQEDSAVYLCASSFQGAVKQYFGPGTRLTVT.

The chain combines TRBV18 with TRBJ2-7; 7 bases map to TRBD2. The CDR3 runs to 15 residues. Trimming took 0 bases from V and 6 from J; bases not matched to a gene: 8. Per the germline V gene, CDR1 is KGHSH and CDR2 is LQKENI. The CDR3 DNA reads TGTGCCAGCTCACCACCGTCCGCGGGAGTTTTCGAGCAGTACTTC. Translation: CASSPPSAGVFEQYF. The full variable domain, completed using reference TRBV18 and TRBJ2-7, is NAGVMQNPRHLVRRRGQEARLRCSPMKGHSHVYWYRQLPEEGLKFMVYLQKENIIDESGMPKERFSAEFPKEGPSILRIQQVVRGDSAAYFCASSPPSAGVFEQYFGPGTRLTVT.